This record looks at one TCR beta chain sequence and its context. This sample stems from a study of shared clonotypes between healthy human individuals. Only CD45RO-negative cells positively selected for CCR7 counted as naive CD8 cells, so terminally differentiated effector memory CD45RA+ cells were excluded. CDR3 length: 15 amino acids. Germline CDR1 reads LGHNA; CDR2 reads YNFKEQ. V was cut by 3 bases and J by 5 bases, with 16 bases left in between. Sequenced by immunoSEQ multiplex PCR; TCRdb stores in-frame clones only, minus some. The sample contains about 2 million clones, just under 95% of which appear only once.

The specimen sequenced was naive CD8+ T cells sorted from blood. This chain uses TRBV4-2 with TRBJ1-1; D is undetermined. This receptor was obtained from a man younger than 30 in good health. The CDR3 DNA follows: TGTGCCAGCAGCCACATCGGGGTTGGGGATACTGAAGCTTTCTTT. Amino acid sequence: CASSHIGVGDTEAFF.